The 16 T cell receptor beta chains given below trace back to one sample, sequenced in a study of patients and donors after allogeneic stem cell transplantation (dated by TCRdb to 2020 to 2021). Library generation was performed with RT-PCR. Sequencer: NextSeq 550. Using fastp at Q25 and MiXCR, TCRdb reprocessed the public reads and kept productive beta chains. Under each unique CDR3 protein, matching rows form one entry showing the most common genes and DNA. For this sample the table gives 920,000 or so distinct CDR3 sequences, of which around 17% were detected only once. About 6% of the sample rests with the top ten. Sequencing used blood, either unsorted or a sorted T cell fraction (not recorded which). The receptors come from a human donor who was either an allogeneic HSCT recipient or a stem cell or donor lymphocyte infusion donor (not recorded which). It is not recorded whose cells these are; they may come from a transplant donor.

This clonotype has just a few counts. Here the CDR3 reads CASRRGTTPGPQHF. CDR3 nucleotides: TGTGCCAGCAGACGCGGGACCACCCCGGGGCCCCAGCATTTT. V gene TRBV12-3 or TRBV12-4 combines with J gene TRBJ1-5; D possibly corresponds to TRBD1 (5 bases). V was pared by 6 bases and J by 9 bases, with 18 bases between. The CDR3 sequence is 14 residues long.

This clonotype was recorded many times. The chain couples TRBV6-2 or TRBV6-3 to TRBJ2-2; D gene ambiguous. V was pared by 1 base and J by 0 bases, with 9 bases between. CDR3 length: 16 amino acids. Germline CDR1 reads MNHEY; CDR2 reads SVGEGT. The CDR3 DNA is TGTGCCAGCAGTTACTTTCAGCGACCGAACACCGGGGAGCTGTTTTTT. It translates to CASSYFQRPNTGELFF.

V and J are TRBV24-1 and TRBJ1-4, with 9 bases identical to TRBD1. CDR1 and CDR2 (germline): KGHDR, SFDVKD. The CDR3 spans 15 residues. The V segment lost 3 bases and the J segment 8 bases; nucleotides outside the gene matches: 6. The CDR3 DNA reads as TGTGCCACCAGTGATCCACAGGGGGCTACCGAAAAACTGTTTTTT. This gives the protein CATSDPQGATEKLFF.

V usage is TRBV21-1 and J usage is TRBJ1-1. TRBV21-1 is deemed a pseudogene. The CDR3 has 18 amino acids. The CDR3 spells CASSKGLGPDTHHTEAFF. In nucleotides, the CDR3 is TGTGCCAGCAGCAAAGGGCTGGGGCCCGATACCCACCACACTGAAGCTTTCTTT.

The V gene is TRBV4-3, the J gene TRBJ1-1, with TRBD1 matching 7 bases. Germline V gene data show CDR1 as LGHNA and CDR2 as YSLEER. The CDR3 extends over 15 amino acids. V dropped 3 bases and J dropped 4; count of bases not matched to a gene: 8. Here the CDR3 reads CASSQIQGPGTEAFF. The DNA of the CDR3 is TGCGCCAGCAGCCAGATACAGGGGCCGGGCACTGAAGCTTTCTTT.

This clonotype has more than one count but fewer than ten. The chain combines TRBV20-1 with TRBJ1-5; D gene uncertain. This CDR3 region has 15 residues. Germline lookup yields CDR1 DFQATT and CDR2 SNEGSKA (reference sequence). With 3 bases removed from V and 2 bases from J, the gap between germline ends came to 14 bases. CDR3 protein: CSASFDARGNQPQHF. CDR3 nucleotides: TGCAGTGCTAGCTTTGATGCAAGGGGCAATCAGCCCCAGCATTTT.

Here the CDR3 DNA reads TGCGCCAGCAGGGGGACAGGGTTCACTGAAGCTTTCTTT. Protein product: CASRGTGFTEAFF. The chain combines TRBV4-1 with TRBJ1-1, with 9 bases that match TRBD1. Germline-derived CDR1 and CDR2 are MGHRA and YSYEKL. Trimming removed 6 bases from V and 4 bases from J; junction bases left unmatched: 3. The CDR3 extends over 13 amino acids.

Written as DNA, the CDR3 is TGTGCCAGCAGCGTATTGAGCCGGGACGGAGAGACCCAGTACTTC. It encodes CASSVLSRDGETQYF. J is TRBJ2-5 and V is TRBV9, with D possibly called TRBD1 or TRBD2 (5 bases each). With 1 base removed from V and 4 bases from J, the gap between germline ends came to 14 bases. The CDR3 loop spans 15 amino acids. Germline assignment: CDR1 SGDLS and CDR2 YYNGEE.

J is TRBJ1-1 and V is TRBV18; D may be TRBD1 (5 bases). V was trimmed by 3 bases and J by 1 base, leaving 21 bases between them. This CDR3 comprises 18 residues. From germline, CDR1 is KGHSH and CDR2 LQKENI. The CDR3 protein is CASSPTLGGIPSNTEAFF. CDR3 coding DNA: TGTGCCAGCTCACCCACCCTGGGGGGAATCCCTTCGAACACTGAAGCTTTCTTT.

This clonotype was found many times. The chain joins TRBV12-3 or TRBV12-4 to TRBJ1-5; maybe TRBD1 (6 bases). The CDR3 consists of 16 residues. Trimming took off 6 bases at V and 7 bases at J, with 22 bases between the two ends. The CDR3 loop is CASRARTVSVVQPQHF. The CDR3 coding sequence is TGTGCCAGCAGGGCTAGGACAGTTTCCGTCGTGCAGCCCCAGCATTTT.

Only a few counts were recorded for this clonotype. The chain joins TRBV19 to TRBJ2-7; TRBD2 is a possible D gene (5 bases). This CDR3 spans 16 amino acids. The germline V gene has CDR1 LNHDA and CDR2 SQIVND (reference sequence). Trimming took off 2 bases at V and 6 bases at J, with 20 bases between the two ends. The DNA of the CDR3 is TGTGCCAGTAGTATAAGTCACGCTAGCTTCGACCGCGAGCAGTACTTC. As protein: CASSISHASFDREQYF.

This clonotype has a handful of counts. For the CDR3, the DNA is TGTGCCAGCAGCACAGACTTGAATGAGCAGTTCTTC. This codes for CASSTDLNEQFF. The V gene is TRBV7-9, the J gene TRBJ2-1; D remains ambiguous. Germline V lookup: CDR1 SEHNR, CDR2 FQNEAQ (reference sequence). The CDR3 loop spans 12 amino acids. V shed 5 bases and J shed 7 bases, with 9 bases lying between them.

V is TRBV29-1 and J is TRBJ1-1; maybe TRBD1 (6 bases). The CDR3 is 14 amino acids. Germline V gene lookup returns CDR1 SQVTM and CDR2 ANQGSEA. The V end was cut by 4 bases, the J end by 1 base, with 13 bases between. The CDR3 DNA follows: TGCAGCGTTGTATTGGTAGGGGGGAACACTGAAGCTTTCTTT. This encodes CSVVLVGGNTEAFF.

This clonotype was detected a few times. The chain couples TRBV7-3 to TRBJ2-2, with TRBD2 identical over 11 bases. V lost 2 bases, J lost 7 bases, and 6 bases stayed unmatched. Germline V gene lookup returns CDR1 SGHTA and CDR2 FQGTGA. The CDR3 length is 16 residues. The CDR3 region has the DNA TGTGCCAGCAGCTTACAAGGACTAGCGGGCATCGGGGAGCTGTTTTTT. This gives the protein CASSLQGLAGIGELFF.

The V gene is TRBV12-3 or TRBV12-4, the J gene TRBJ2-2; D possibly corresponds to TRBD2 (5 bases). V was shortened by 6 bases and J by 0 bases, with 14 bases between the two germline ends. The CDR3 contains 16 residues. The CDR3 loop reads CASSYSGFANTGELFF. For the CDR3, the DNA is TGTGCCAGCAGCTACAGCGGTTTCGCGAACACCGGGGAGCTGTTTTTT.

This clonotype was seen ten or more times. The chain combines TRBV7-2 with TRBJ2-7, with D uncertain. Looked up from germline, CDR1 is SGHTA and CDR2 is FQGNSA. The CDR3 length is 12 residues. V was cut by 3 bases and J by 1 base, with 4 bases left in between. The CDR3 DNA reads TGTGCCAGCAGCTTCCTATCCTACGAGCAGTACTTC. Its protein is CASSFLSYEQYF.